The following is a T cell receptor (beta chain) sequence with its context. Antigen unknown. Sequenced by immunoSEQ multiplex PCR; TCRdb stores in-frame clones only, minus some. The sample carries 15,000 to 20,000 clones, 84% recorded once. The germline V gene encodes CDR1 ENHRY and CDR2 SYGVKD. The V end lost 10 bases, the J end lost 0 bases, and 15 bases lay between the germline ends. The CDR3 runs to 15 residues. This specimen belongs to a study of STAT3 mutations in large granular lymphocyte leukemia. Study findings and constraints: Every T-LGLL patient had at least one immunodominant TCRbeta clonotype.

This chain connects TRBV10-3 to TRBJ2-2; D could derive from TRBD1 or TRBD2 (6 bases each). Sequenced material: peripheral blood mononuclear cells. The origin of this receptor is a man aged 50-60 years with T-cell large granular lymphocyte leukemia. Some clones in this sample may be carry-over from other donors' samples. The chain's CDR3 is CATAGTSANTGELFF. CDR3 in DNA: TGTGCCACCGCGGGGACATCCGCGAACACCGGGGAGCTGTTTTTT.